This is a list of T cell receptor beta chains from one sample in a study of T cell repertoires in aging, cancer and after chemotherapy. TCRdb recomputed calls from the multiplex PCR reads with MiXCR, one row per CDR3 protein. Seen here are around 5,000 distinct CDR3 sequences, approximately 33% observed once, and the top ten hold about a fifth. The sequencing input was blood. These receptors all come from a human donor with a blood cancer. The donor label of this sample is uncertain. Both conserved end residues are part of each CDR3. Each record gives: D gene, J gene, V gene, clone size, CDR3 DNA, CDR3 protein. D genes are given only for firm matches. Clone size is not always given. Where it is, it says once, few, many or a class for expanded clones.

TRBD1 TRBJ2-7 TRBV6-5 few TGTGCCAGCAGTTCATGGGGACAGCACTACGAGCAGTACTTC CASSSWGQHYEQYF
TRBD1 TRBJ2-2 TRBV7-6 . TGTGCCAGCAGCACCGGGCCGGGACAGACTATGGCCGGGGAGCTGTTTTTT CASSTGPGQTMAGELFF
TRBD2 TRBJ2-3 TRBV19 medium-sized TGTGCCAGTAGTCCGAAGGGGAGGGGCACAGATACGCAGTATTTT CASSPKGRGTDTQYF
. TRBJ2-1 TRBV5-4 few TGTGCCACCCACCGCTACAATGAGCAGTTCTTC CATHRYNEQFF
TRBD1 TRBJ2-7 TRBV18 . TGTGCCAGCTCGGCTGACAGGGGGGGCTACGAGCAGTACTTC CASSADRGGYEQYF
. TRBJ2-1 TRBV11-1 . TGTGCCAGCAGTTACCGGGGGATCCATGAGCAGTTCTTC CASSYRGIHEQFF
. TRBJ1-3 TRBV30 few TGTGCCTGGAGTGGGTATCCTCCCCTGCCTGGAAACACCATATATTTT CAWSGYPPLPGNTIYF
. TRBJ1-5 TRBV11-3 . TGTGCCAGCAGCTTAGGCTTCACAGGGAGCAATCAGCCCCAGCATTTT CASSLGFTGSNQPQHF
. TRBJ2-1 TRBV5-4 few TGTGCCAGCAGCCCGACACAGAGCTCCTACAATGAGCAGTTCTTC CASSPTQSSYNEQFF
. TRBJ2-7 TRBV5-1 . TGCGCCAGCAGCCTGGACGGACTTTCACCCTACGAGCAGTACTTC CASSLDGLSPYEQYF
. TRBJ2-1 TRBV12-3/TRBV12-4 few TGTGCCAGCAGCCCCCCCGGACTACTATTTGAGCAGTTCTTC CASSPPGLLFEQFF
TRBD1 TRBJ2-1 TRBV14 . TGTGCCAGCAGCCGTTTGACAGGGGAATCCCATTATGAGCAGTTCTTC CASSRLTGESHYEQFF
TRBD2 TRBJ2-3 TRBV20-1 few TGCAGTGCCGGACTAGGAGCGCAGTATTTT CSAGLGAQYF
. TRBJ1-2 TRBV27 few TGTGCCAGCAGGTCCATGGGGGGCCCCTTGGTCGACTATGGCTACACCTTC CASRSMGGPLVDYGYTF
TRBD1 TRBJ2-2 TRBV6-6 . TGTGCCATCGGGACAGGGGAGGGCACCGGGGAGCTGTTTTTT CAIGTGEGTGELFF
TRBD1 TRBJ2-5 TRBV5-1 . TGCGCCAGCAGCCCTTCCGGGACAGGGGGACAAGAGACCCAGTACTTC CASSPSGTGGQETQYF
. TRBJ2-5 TRBV6-6 medium-sized TGTGCCAGCAGTTACATTCGCGGGATCCAAGAGACCCAGTACTTC CASSYIRGIQETQYF
. TRBJ2-1 TRBV10-3 few TGTGCCATCAGTCTTGGGAATGAGCAGTTCTTC CAISLGNEQFF
TRBD2 TRBJ2-1 TRBV27 . TGTGCCAGCAGTTTGGGGGGGGTCTACAATGAGCAGTTCTTC CASSLGGVYNEQFF
TRBD2 TRBJ2-1 TRBV7-2 few TGTGCCAGCAGCTTAGGGAGCGGGGGGACCTACAATGAGCAGTTCTTC CASSLGSGGTYNEQFF
. TRBJ2-4 TRBV12-3/TRBV12-4 few TGTGCCAGTGGAGGGGTTATTCAGTACTTC CASGGVIQYF
. TRBJ1-2 TRBV24-1 few TGTGCCACCAGTGACAGAAACTATGGCTACACCTTC CATSDRNYGYTF
. TRBJ1-1 TRBV12-3/TRBV12-4 few TGTGCCAGCAGTGGCATCCAGGAGAGGGGCGCTGAAGCTTTCTTT CASSGIQERGAEAFF
TRBD1 TRBJ1-5 TRBV5-6 once TGTGCCAGCAGCATGGGACAGGGAAGTCAGCCCCAGCATTTT CASSMGQGSQPQHF
. TRBJ2-7 TRBV10-1 . TGCGCCAGAAGAGCGCCGGGAAACCAGGGTCGGGAGCAGTACTTC CARRAPGNQGREQYF
. TRBJ2-1 TRBV18 . TGTGCCAGCCGACAATCCCATGTGGACACATACAATGAGCAGTTCTTC CASRQSHVDTYNEQFF